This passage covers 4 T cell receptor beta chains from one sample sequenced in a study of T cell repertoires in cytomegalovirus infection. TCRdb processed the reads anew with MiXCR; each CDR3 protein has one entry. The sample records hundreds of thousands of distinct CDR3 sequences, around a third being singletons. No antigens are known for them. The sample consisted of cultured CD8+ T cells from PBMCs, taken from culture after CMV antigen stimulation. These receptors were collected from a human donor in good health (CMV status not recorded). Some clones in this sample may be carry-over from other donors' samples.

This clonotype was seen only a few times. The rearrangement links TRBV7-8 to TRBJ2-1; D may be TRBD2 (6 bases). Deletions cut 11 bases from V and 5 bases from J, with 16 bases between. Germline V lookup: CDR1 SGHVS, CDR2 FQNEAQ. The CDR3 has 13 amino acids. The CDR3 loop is CAWTTQTDNEQFF. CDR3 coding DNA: TGTGCCTGGACTACCCAGACTGACAATGAGCAGTTCTTC. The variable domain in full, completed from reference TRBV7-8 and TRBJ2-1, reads GAGVSQSPRYKVAKRGQDVALRCDPISGHVSLFWYQQALGQGPEFLTYFQNEAQLDKSGLPSDRFFAERPEGSVSTLKIQRTQQEDSAVYLCAWTTQTDNEQFFGPGTRLTVL.

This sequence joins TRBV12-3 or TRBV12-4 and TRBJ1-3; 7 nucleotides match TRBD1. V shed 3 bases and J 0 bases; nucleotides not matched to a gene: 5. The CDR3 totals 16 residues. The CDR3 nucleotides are TGTGCCAGCAGTTTCAAGGGGGCGACCTCTGGAAACACCATATATTTT. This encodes CASSFKGATSGNTIYF.

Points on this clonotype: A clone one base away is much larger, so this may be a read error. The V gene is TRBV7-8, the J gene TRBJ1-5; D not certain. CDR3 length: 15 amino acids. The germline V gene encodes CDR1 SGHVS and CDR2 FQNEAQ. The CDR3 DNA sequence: TGTGCCAGCAGCTTAGGGCCCCAGGATGGTCGGCCCCGGCATTTT. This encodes CASSLGPQDGRPRHF.

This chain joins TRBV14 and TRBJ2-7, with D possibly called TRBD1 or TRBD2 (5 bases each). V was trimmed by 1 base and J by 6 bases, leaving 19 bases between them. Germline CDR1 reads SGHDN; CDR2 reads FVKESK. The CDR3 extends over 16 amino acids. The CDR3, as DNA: TGTGCCAGCAGCCAAGGGATTGGGACCGCGCCTTCCGAGCAGTACGTC. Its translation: CASSQGIGTAPSEQYV.